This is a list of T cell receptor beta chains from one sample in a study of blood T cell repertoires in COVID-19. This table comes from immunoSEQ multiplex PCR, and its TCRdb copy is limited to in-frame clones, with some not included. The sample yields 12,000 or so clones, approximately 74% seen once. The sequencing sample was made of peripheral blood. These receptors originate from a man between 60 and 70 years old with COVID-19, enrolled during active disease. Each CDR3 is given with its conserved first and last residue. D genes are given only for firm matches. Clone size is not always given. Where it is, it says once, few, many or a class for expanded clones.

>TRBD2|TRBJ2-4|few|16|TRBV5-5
TGTGCCAGCAGCCCCGCTCCGGGGGGGTCAATTGGGATTCAGTACTTC
CASSPAPGGSIGIQYF
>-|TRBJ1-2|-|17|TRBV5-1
TGCGCCAGCAGCTTCCTAACCCTGACTGGATTAACCGGTGGCTACACCTTC
CASSFLTLTGLTGGYTF
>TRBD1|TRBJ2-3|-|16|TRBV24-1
TGTGCCACCAGTGAGACAGGGGGAGGAGGGCCAGATACGCAGTATTTT
CATSETGGGGPDTQYF
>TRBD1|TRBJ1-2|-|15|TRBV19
TGTGCCAGTAACTTTGGACAGGGAGGGGCCTATGGCTACACCTTC
CASNFGQGGAYGYTF
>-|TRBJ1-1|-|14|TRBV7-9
TGTGCCAGCAGCTTAGAAGGCAGGGCCACTGAAGCTTTCTTT
CASSLEGRATEAFF
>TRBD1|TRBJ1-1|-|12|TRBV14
TGTGCCAGCAGCGCGGACAGGCTTGCGGCTTTCTTT
CASSADRLAAFF
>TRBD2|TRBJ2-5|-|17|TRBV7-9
TGTGCCAGCAGCCCCATTCGGGCGGGGGGGTTCCCAGAGACCCAGTACTTC
CASSPIRAGGFPETQYF
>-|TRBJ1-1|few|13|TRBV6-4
TGTGCCAGCAGTGAACAGGAGAACACTGAAGCTTTCTTT
CASSEQENTEAFF
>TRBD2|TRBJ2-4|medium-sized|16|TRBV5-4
TGTGCCAGCAGCGTAGAGTCCGGGACTAGTCAGAACATTCAGTACTTC
CASSVESGTSQNIQYF
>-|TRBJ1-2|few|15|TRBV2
TGTGCCAGCAGTGTTGGCGGGGGAAGCAACTATGGCTACACCTTC
CASSVGGGSNYGYTF
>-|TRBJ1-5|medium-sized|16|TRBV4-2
TGTGCCAGCAGCCAAGAGGCTCCAGGGATCCATCAGCCCCAGCATTTT
CASSQEAPGIHQPQHF
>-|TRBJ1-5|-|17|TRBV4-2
TGTGCCAGCAGCCAAGAGGCGGCCGCCAATAGCAATCAGCCCCAGCATTTT
CASSQEAAANSNQPQHF
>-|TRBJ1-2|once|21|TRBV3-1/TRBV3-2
TGTGCCAGCAGCCACGTCCTAGTAGCGGGACGGACCAACCCGGAGGACTATGGCTACACCTTC
CASSHVLVAGRTNPEDYGYTF
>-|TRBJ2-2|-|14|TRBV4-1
TGCGCCAGCAGCCGGCCGACAAGCTCCGGGGAGCTGTTTTTT
CASSRPTSSGELFF
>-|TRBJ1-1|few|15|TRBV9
TGTGCCAGCAGCCCGAGATGGGGGCCGAACACTGAAGCTTTCTTT
CASSPRWGPNTEAFF
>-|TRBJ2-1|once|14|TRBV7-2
TGTGCCAGCAGCTTCCCAGGGGTAGGAAATGAGCAGTTCTTC
CASSFPGVGNEQFF
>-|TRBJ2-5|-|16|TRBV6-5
TGTGCCAGCAGTTCCGTTGGGCGCCTCGACCAAGAGACCCAGTACTTC
CASSSVGRLDQETQYF
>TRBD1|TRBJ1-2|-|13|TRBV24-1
TGTGCCACCAGTGCCCAGGGGGCATGGGGCTACACCTTC
CATSAQGAWGYTF
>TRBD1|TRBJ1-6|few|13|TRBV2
TGTGCCAGCGAGGGGGCAGGAGGGTCACCCCTCCACTTT
CASEGAGGSPLHF
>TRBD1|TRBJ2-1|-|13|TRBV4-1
TGCGCCAGCAGCCAAGATCCGAGGGGGCAGCCGTTCTTC
CASSQDPRGQPFF
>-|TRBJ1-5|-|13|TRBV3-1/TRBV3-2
TGTGCCAGCAGCCCTTACCTCAGTCAGCCCCAGCATTTT
CASSPYLSQPQHF
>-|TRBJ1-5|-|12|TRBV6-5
TGTGCCAGCAGTTCGTCCTACCAGCCCCAGCATTTT
CASSSSYQPQHF
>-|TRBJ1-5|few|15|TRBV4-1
TGCGCCAGCAGCCAAGTTCTTGTTAGCAATCAGCCCCAGCATTTT
CASSQVLVSNQPQHF
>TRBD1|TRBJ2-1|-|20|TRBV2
TGTGCCAGCAGGAAAGAATTACCTCCCGGGACAGGACCCCCGGGGAATGAGCAGTTCTTC
CASRKELPPGTGPPGNEQFF
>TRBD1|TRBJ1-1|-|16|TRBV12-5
TGTGCTAGTGGTTGGGGGACAGGCCCCGGGGGGACTGAAGCTTTCTTT
CASGWGTGPGGTEAFF
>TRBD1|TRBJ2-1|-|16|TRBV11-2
TGTGCCAGCAGCGACTACCGGGACAGGGTGGGGGATGAGCAGTTCTTC
CASSDYRDRVGDEQFF
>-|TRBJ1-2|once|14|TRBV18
TGTGCCAGCTCATCGGACACTTCTAACTATGGCTACACCTTC
CASSSDTSNYGYTF
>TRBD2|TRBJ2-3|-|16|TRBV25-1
TGTGCCAGCAGTGAATTCCTAGCGGGCACCACAGATACGCAGTATTTT
CASSEFLAGTTDTQYF
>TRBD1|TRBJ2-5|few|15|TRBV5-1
TGCGCCAGCAGCTTGGGACAGGGGGCCAAAGAGACCCAGTACTTC
CASSLGQGAKETQYF
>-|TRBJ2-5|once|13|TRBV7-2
TGTGCCAGCAGCTATACACCCGAAGAGACCCAGTACTTC
CASSYTPEETQYF
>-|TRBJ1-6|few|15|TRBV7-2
TGTGCCAGCAGTCGAACTCGGGTCCGCAATTCACCCCTCCACTTT
CASSRTRVRNSPLHF
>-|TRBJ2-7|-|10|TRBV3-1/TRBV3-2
TGTGTTCACAGGGATGGCGAGCAGTACTTC
CVHRDGEQYF
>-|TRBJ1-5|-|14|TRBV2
TGTGCCAGCAGTGGGACGGGAAGCAATCAGCCCCAGCATTTT
CASSGTGSNQPQHF
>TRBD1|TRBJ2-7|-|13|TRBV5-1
TGCGCCAGCAGCAAGGACAGGGGGTACGAGCAGTACTTC
CASSKDRGYEQYF
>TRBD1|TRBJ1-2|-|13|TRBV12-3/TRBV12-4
TGTGCCAGCGGTCCCGGGGACAGGTCGGGCTACACCTTC
CASGPGDRSGYTF
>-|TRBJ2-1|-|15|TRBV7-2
TGTGCCAGCAGCCTTAAAGATAGCTCCTACAATGAGCAGTTCTTC
CASSLKDSSYNEQFF
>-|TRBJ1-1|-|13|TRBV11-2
TGTGCCAGCAGTTCACAGGGGAACACTGAAGCTTTCTTT
CASSSQGNTEAFF
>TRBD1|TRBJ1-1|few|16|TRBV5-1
TGCGCCAGCAGCTTGGGACAGGGTGGGGTGGACACTGAAGCTTTCTTT
CASSLGQGGVDTEAFF
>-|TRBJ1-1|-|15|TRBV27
TGTGCCAGCAGTCCCCCGGGAGTTCAGAGCGCTGAAGCTTTCTTT
CASSPPGVQSAEAFF